A single sample is the source of the 30 T cell receptor beta chains below, sequenced in a study of blood T cell repertoires in COVID-19. TCRdb's copy holds only in-frame clones and misses some; the assay was immunoSEQ multiplex PCR. The profile shows around 190,000 clones, roughly four fifths of them singletons. Input material: peripheral blood. The receptors derive from a woman aged 45-60 years with acute or convalescent COVID-19.

This clone was seen once. Other DNA sequences in the same sample also yield this CDR3. The chain couples TRBV5-6 to TRBJ2-7; maybe TRBD1 (5 bases). Germline CDR1 SGHDT, CDR2 YYEEEE. The CDR3 spans 13 residues. V was cut by 4 bases and J by 0 bases, with 8 bases left in between. The CDR3 DNA is TGTGCCAGCAGCCCCGACAGCTCCTACGAGCAGTACTTC. Its translation is CASSPDSSYEQYF.

This clone showed up many times. V and J are TRBV9 and TRBJ1-1; 7 bases are shared with TRBD1. The germline gives CDR1 SGDLS, CDR2 YYNGEE. This CDR3 has 15 residues. Germline trimming cut 4 bases from V and 0 bases from J; bases unmatched to any gene: 6. This CDR3 reads CASSPRDRVNTEAFF. The CDR3 bases are TGTGCCAGCAGCCCCCGGGACAGAGTGAACACTGAAGCTTTCTTT.

CDR3 nucleotide sequence: TGTGCCAGTTCTTCCGGGACAGGGTTCGGGAACTATGGCTACACCTTC. Translated, it gives CASSSGTGFGNYGYTF. V usage is TRBV19 and J usage is TRBJ1-2, with 9 nucleotides matching TRBD1. The CDR3 totals 16 residues. The V gene's germline CDR1 is LNHDA and CDR2 SQIVND (reference sequence). J lost 2 bases, V lost 8 bases, and 12 bases had no gene match.

This clone was picked up a small number of times. V and J are TRBV28 and TRBJ2-6; D uncertain. The V end was cut by 5 bases, the J end by 2 bases, with 4 bases between. CDR3 length: 13 amino acids. Germline V gene sequence: CDR1 MDHEN, CDR2 SYDVKM. The CDR3 nucleotides are TGTGCCAGCAGTCCAACTGGGGCCAACGTCCTGACTTTC. As protein: CASSPTGANVLTF.

This clone occurred once. J is TRBJ2-3 and V is TRBV27, with D possibly matching TRBD2 (6 bases). The V end was cut by 7 bases, the J end by 7 bases, with 12 bases between. The CDR3 contains 12 residues. Germline CDR1 and CDR2: MNHEY and SMNVEV (reference sequence). CDR3 residues: CASKGGGNTQYF. Here the CDR3 DNA reads TGTGCCAGCAAGGGCGGCGGGAATACGCAGTATTTT.

The V gene is TRBV5-1, the J gene TRBJ1-4; 7 nucleotides align to TRBD1. The germline gives CDR1 SGHRS, CDR2 YFSETQ. V was clipped by 4 bases and J by 4 bases; unmatched bases: 10. The CDR3 loop spans 16 amino acids. For the CDR3, the DNA is TGCGCCAGCAGCACGGGCAGGGGGGACAGTAATGAAAAACTGTTTTTT. Its protein product is CASSTGRGDSNEKLFF. Full variable domain (remainder filled in from reference TRBV5-1 and TRBJ1-4): KAGVTQTPRYLIKTRGQQVTLSCSPISGHRSVSWYQQTPGQGLQFLFEYFSETQRNKGNFPGRFSGRQFSNSRSEMNVSTLELGDSALYLCASSTGRGDSNEKLFFGSGTQLSVL.

The chain has TRBV6-1 and TRBJ1-5; D is unresolved. Germline loops: CDR1 MNHNS, CDR2 SASEGT. Trimming shortened V by 3 bases and J by 5 bases, and 14 bases separated the two germline ends. The CDR3 totals 15 residues. The CDR3 sequence is CASSEGDGVHQPQHF. CDR3 nucleotide sequence: TGTGCCAGCAGTGAGGGTGACGGGGTACATCAGCCCCAGCATTTT.

This clone was observed a single time. This chain joins TRBV6-5 and TRBJ1-1; TRBD1 matches at 8 bases. The CDR3 runs to 14 residues. Germline V gene data show CDR1 as MNHEY and CDR2 as SVGAGI. V lost 2 bases to trimming and J lost 5 bases; unmatched junction nucleotides: 4. The CDR3 DNA follows: TGTGCCAGCAGTTACCGGACAGGGAGGACTGAAGCTTTCTTT. This sequence encodes CASSYRTGRTEAFF.

The rearrangement joins TRBV5-1 to TRBJ1-2, with 10 nucleotides matching TRBD1. Losses at the gene ends were 4 bases for V and 6 bases for J; bases not matched to a gene: 0. The length of the CDR3 is 12 residues. The germline V gene encodes CDR1 SGHRS and CDR2 YFSETQ. CDR3 in amino acids: CASSGTGDGYTF. The CDR3 DNA is TGCGCCAGCAGCGGGACAGGGGATGGCTACACCTTC. Combining the CDR3 with reference TRBV5-1 and TRBJ1-2 gives the whole variable domain KAGVTQTPRYLIKTRGQQVTLSCSPISGHRSVSWYQQTPGQGLQFLFEYFSETQRNKGNFPGRFSGRQFSNSRSEMNVSTLELGDSALYLCASSGTGDGYTFGSGTRLTVV.

This chain uses TRBV30 with TRBJ1-5; possibly TRBD1 for D (6 bases). Germline V CDR1 and CDR2: GTSNPN, SVGIG (reference sequence). The CDR3 extends over 14 amino acids. V was pared by 2 bases and J by 7 bases, with 15 bases between. The CDR3 spells CAWSPPGGPQPQHF. Here the CDR3 DNA reads TGTGCCTGGAGTCCCCCCGGGGGGCCCCAGCCCCAGCATTTT.

The rearrangement links TRBV7-2 to TRBJ2-7; D may be TRBD2 (7 bases). Per germline, CDR1 SGHTA and CDR2 FQGNSA. V lost 4 bases to trimming and J lost 5 bases, with 12 bases between them. The CDR3 consists of 13 residues. CDR3 amino acids: CASSYRGANEQYF. The CDR3 bases are TGTGCCAGCAGCTATCGGGGGGCCAACGAGCAGTACTTC.

J is TRBJ2-1 and V is TRBV6-2 or TRBV6-3, with 14 nucleotides matching TRBD2. Germline values: CDR1 MNHEY, CDR2 SVGEGT. The CDR3 consists of 17 residues. V lost 4 bases to trimming and J lost 1 base; unmatched junction nucleotides: 3. The CDR3 here is CASSSRTSGGSYNEQFF. The CDR3 coding sequence is TGTGCCAGCAGTTCCAGGACTAGCGGGGGGTCCTACAATGAGCAGTTCTTC.

The chain links TRBV19 to TRBJ2-7; 11 nucleotides match TRBD2. Germline V gene sequence: CDR1 LNHDA, CDR2 SQIVND (reference sequence). V was clipped by 5 bases and J by 3 bases; unmatched bases: 6. CDR3 length: 15 residues. The CDR3 here is CASSLLAGDYYEQYF. DNA of the CDR3: TGTGCCAGTAGTTTACTAGCGGGAGATTACTACGAGCAGTACTTC.

CDR3 coding DNA: TGTGCCAGCAGCTATGGACAGGGGAACACCATATATTTT. Translating gives CASSYGQGNTIYF. This sequence joins TRBV5-4 and TRBJ1-3; 9 nucleotides line up with TRBD1. This CDR3 comprises 13 residues. The V and J ends lost 3 bases and 7 bases, in that order; junction bases with no gene match: 2. CDR1 and CDR2 (germline): SGHNT, YYREEE (reference sequence). Full variable domain (remainder filled in from reference TRBV5-4 and TRBJ1-3): ETGVTQSPTHLIKTRGQQVTLRCSSQSGHNTVSWYQQALGQGPQFIFQYYREEENGRGNFPPRFSGLQFPNYSSELNVNALELDDSALYLCASSYGQGNTIYFGEGSWLTVV.

The table lists this clone with a few counts. The rearrangement uses TRBV25-1 and TRBJ1-6; 12 bases map to TRBD1. The CDR3 has 15 residues. Germline V gene lookup returns CDR1 MGHDK and CDR2 SYGVNS. V lost 6 bases and J lost 10; bases outside the gene matches: 7. Here the CDR3 reads CASRGTGGFGSPLHF. The CDR3 region has the DNA TGTGCCAGCAGAGGGACAGGGGGCTTCGGCTCACCCCTCCACTTT.

The chain combines TRBV2 with TRBJ2-7, with 12 bases aligning to TRBD2. J gave up 0 bases and V 8 bases, and 5 bases lay outside the gene matches. CDR3 length: 15 amino acids. Germline V CDR1 and CDR2: SNHLY, FYNNEI. The DNA of the CDR3 is TGTGCCAGCCGGCAGACTAGCGGGGGCTCCTACGAGCAGTACTTC. It encodes CASRQTSGGSYEQYF.

This clone has a handful of counts. The V and J genes are TRBV3-1 (or the pseudogene TRBV3-2) and TRBJ1-1, with 10 bases aligning to TRBD1. Germline V gene sequence: CDR1 LGHDT, CDR2 YNNKEL (reference sequence). J was trimmed by 3 bases and V by 2 bases; bases with no gene match: 9. The CDR3 loop spans 17 amino acids. The CDR3 DNA sequence: TGTGCCAGCAGCCAACGGGGACAGGGGTTACGGTACACTGAAGCTTTCTTT. This gives the protein CASSQRGQGLRYTEAFF.

V usage is TRBV2 and J usage is TRBJ1-2; maybe TRBD1 (6 bases). Germline loops: CDR1 SNHLY, CDR2 FYNNEI. The CDR3 runs 16 residues. V lost 6 bases, J lost 4 bases, and 21 bases lay in between. CDR3 in amino acids: CASREPGTSQIYGYTF. The CDR3 DNA is TGTGCCAGCAGGGAACCCGGGACAAGTCAGATCTATGGCTACACCTTC.

J is TRBJ1-1 and V is TRBV6-5; D ambiguous. The CDR3 contains 13 residues. V dropped 7 bases and J dropped 0 bases, with 9 bases sitting between them. Germline V lookup: CDR1 MNHEY, CDR2 SVGAGI. Written as DNA, the CDR3 is TGTGCCAGCACTGGACTGTTGAACACTGAAGCTTTCTTT. Encoded protein: CASTGLLNTEAFF.

The chain employs TRBV18 and TRBJ2-1; a possible D gene is TRBD1 (5 bases). Trimming stripped 3 bases from V and 15 bases from J, with 12 bases between. CDR3 length: 11 residues. Germline CDR1 KGHSH, CDR2 LQKENI. In nucleotides, the CDR3 is TGTGCCAGCTCACCCGACAGTGGGCTGTTCTTC. This translates into CASSPDSGLFF.

The chain joins TRBV19 to TRBJ1-2, with TRBD1 matching 7 bases. The CDR3 runs to 15 residues. The trim removed 1 base at V and 2 bases at J, leaving 4 bases unmatched. CDR1 is LNHDA and CDR2 is SQIVND in the germline V gene (reference sequence). CDR3 protein: CASSIGQGVNYGYTF. The DNA of the CDR3 is TGTGCCAGTAGTATAGGACAGGGAGTAAACTATGGCTACACCTTC.

CDR3 sequence: CASSYRAGLQGGYTF. The CDR3 nucleotides are TGTGCCAGCAGCTACCGAGCAGGGCTCCAGGGAGGCTACACCTTC. This chain links TRBV5-5 with TRBJ1-2, with TRBD1 as a possible D gene (5 bases). Germline-derived CDR1 and CDR2 are SGHKS and YYEKEE (reference sequence). This CDR3 spans 15 amino acids. The V and J ends lost 3 bases and 8 bases respectively, with 20 bases between them.

V is TRBV11-2 and J is TRBJ2-1, with 7 bases fitting TRBD2. The germline CDR1 and CDR2 sequences are SGHAT and FQNNGV. This CDR3 has 16 residues. V was clipped by 1 base and J by 3 bases; unmatched bases: 6. The DNA for the CDR3 is TGTGCCAGCAGCTTAGGTCCCGGCGGGAGCTACAATGAGCAGTTCTTC. Protein product: CASSLGPGGSYNEQFF.

The chain links TRBV18 to TRBJ1-1; D might be TRBD1 (6 bases). This CDR3 is built from 13 residues. V gave up 3 bases and J gave up 10 bases, with 15 bases separating them. Germline CDR1 is KGHSH and CDR2 is LQKENI. The CDR3 region has the DNA TGTGCCAGCTCACCCGGACAGCAGCAGGGAGCTTTCTTT. Its translation: CASSPGQQQGAFF.

The rearrangement uses TRBV5-4 and TRBJ2-7; possible D gene TRBD1, 5 bases. The germline V gene encodes CDR1 SGHNT and CDR2 YYREEE (reference sequence). The CDR3 runs 15 residues. V lost 4 bases, J lost 5 bases, and 19 bases lay in between. CDR3 bases: TGTGCCAGCAGCCCCAGGGTTAGCCCTATCAACGAGCAGTACTTC. It translates to CASSPRVSPINEQYF.

This rearrangement joins TRBV30 to TRBJ2-7; TRBD2 matches at 10 bases. CDR1 is GTSNPN, CDR2 SVGIG, per germline (reference sequence). J gave up 3 bases and V 5 bases, and 7 bases lay outside the gene matches. CDR3 length equals 14 residues. The CDR3 reads CAWARWTSGYEQYF. CDR3 sequence (DNA): TGTGCCTGGGCCCGTTGGACTAGCGGCTACGAGCAGTACTTC. Full variable domain (outside the CDR3, taken from reference TRBV30 and TRBJ2-7): SQTIHQWPATLVQPVGSPLSLECTVEGTSNPNLYWYRQAAGRGLQLLFYSVGIGQISSEVPQNLSASRPQDRQFILSSKKLLLSDSGFYLCAWARWTSGYEQYFGPGTRLTVT.

This clone occurred a few times. The chain recombines TRBV29-1 with TRBJ1-1, with 7 bases that match TRBD1. In germline, CDR1 is SQVTM, CDR2 ANQGSEA. Unmatched junction bases numbered 4, after V lost 6 bases and J lost 6 bases. The CDR3 has 11 amino acids. Here the CDR3 DNA reads TGCAGCGTCGCGGGGACAGCTGAAGCTTTCTTT. Protein sequence: CSVAGTAEAFF.

The gene calls are TRBV7-7 and TRBJ2-5; tentative D call: TRBD2 (6 bases). The CDR3 totals 14 residues. V dropped 5 bases and J dropped 2 bases, with 12 bases sitting between them. Germline loops: CDR1 SSHAT, CDR2 FNYEAQ (reference sequence). The CDR3 sequence: CASSPGTLQETQYF. Here the CDR3 DNA reads TGTGCCAGCAGCCCCGGGACTTTACAAGAGACCCAGTACTTC.

V is TRBV18 and J is TRBJ2-7; TRBD1 aligns across 7 bases. CDR1 is KGHSH and CDR2 is LQKENI in the germline V gene. V lost 3 bases, J lost 2 bases, and 10 bases stayed unmatched. The CDR3 length is 16 residues. The DNA of the CDR3 is TGTGCCAGCTCACCTCAGGGGGTAGGAACGACCTACGAGCAGTACTTC. This encodes CASSPQGVGTTYEQYF.

The chain carries TRBV15 and TRBJ1-5, with TRBD1 matching 7 bases. This CDR3 has 14 residues. Trimming removed 5 bases from V and 4 bases from J; junction bases left unmatched: 5. Germline V gene data show CDR1 as LNHNV and CDR2 as YYDKDF (reference sequence). The CDR3 nucleotides are TGTGCCACCAGCTTAGGGACAGAGAATCAGCCCCAGCATTTT. Protein product: CATSLGTENQPQHF.